This T cell receptor (beta chain) was sequenced for a study of TIL therapy for anti-PD-1-resistant metastatic lung cancer. The CDR3 covers 13 residues. Trimming took 0 bases from V and 4 from J, leaving 7 bases between them. Germline V gene data show CDR1 as GTSNPN and CDR2 as SVGIG (reference sequence). This was the immunoSEQ v3 assay. Assay used: immunoSEQ multiplex PCR; TCRdb lists only in-frame clones, some missing. The sample has thousands of clones, around 75% seen once. Described time point: pre-treatment sample, taken before nivolumab and TIL therapy. Tumor tissue came from excised metastases, mostly pleural nodules or supraclavicular lymph nodes.

V and J are TRBV30 and TRBJ1-3; unclear D gene. Specimen: tumor tissue, collected at baseline. The sequence was collected from a person between 25 and 79 years old with non-small cell lung cancer. CDR3 loop: CAWSVRSGNTIYF. CDR3 DNA sequence: TGTGCCTGGAGTGTCCGGTCCGGAAACACCATATATTTT.